The 24 T cell receptor beta chains below all came from one sample that was sequenced in a study of Ad26.COV2.S vaccination and SARS-CoV-2 variants. Profiled with immunoSEQ multiplex PCR; TCRdb holds only in-frame clones, not every one. The table includes about 400,000 clones, roughly 85% detected once. Treatment of the sample: 15 to 20 received Ad26.COV2.S at low or high dose, single or two shots; several received placebo; per-sample allocation not given. Specimen acquisition occurred on day 63 following the initial vaccine or placebo injection. Sequencing used peripheral blood, obtained in a trial of Ad26.COV2.S vaccine versus placebo. The receptors shown here come from a person between 18 and 60 years old who received the Ad26.COV2.S COVID-19 vaccine or a placebo.

This clone was recorded once. The V and J genes are TRBV5-1 and TRBJ1-2; the D gene is possibly TRBD1 (6 bases). Germline lookup yields CDR1 SGHRS and CDR2 YFSETQ. The V end lost 5 bases, the J end lost 8 bases, and 13 bases lay between the germline ends. CDR3 length equals 12 residues. The CDR3 DNA reads TGCGCCAGCAGTCAGGGGTTGGGCGGCTACACCTTC. This gives the protein CASSQGLGGYTF.

CDR3 bases: TGTGCCAGCAGCTTAGGCGGATGGGGTGCAGATACGCAGTATTTT. Protein product: CASSLGGWGADTQYF. The chain joins TRBV13 to TRBJ2-3; D remains unclear. CDR3 size: 15 residues. V was pared by 0 bases and J by 4 bases, with 11 bases between. Germline lookup yields CDR1 PRHDT and CDR2 FYEKMQ (reference sequence).

The rearrangement links TRBV27 to TRBJ2-7; D gene unclear. The length of the CDR3 is 14 residues. V lost 5 bases and J lost 0, with 11 bases in between. Germline CDR1 is MNHEY and CDR2 is SMNVEV (reference sequence). CDR3 sequence: CASSPPGSSYEQYF. The CDR3 coding sequence is TGTGCCAGCAGTCCCCCGGGCAGCTCCTACGAGCAGTACTTC.

The V gene is TRBV6-5, the J gene TRBJ1-2; weak D call: TRBD1 (6 bases). Germline V lookup: CDR1 MNHEY, CDR2 SVGAGI. V lost 7 bases to trimming and J lost 0 bases, with 15 bases between them. CDR3 length equals 15 residues. The DNA for the CDR3 is TGTGCCAGCAACCCGGACAGTTTAGCTAACTATGGCTACACCTTC. It is translated as CASNPDSLANYGYTF.

This clone came up many times. The rearrangement uses TRBV4-1 and TRBJ1-1; maybe TRBD1 (5 bases). Trimming pared 4 bases from V and 4 bases from J, leaving 10 bases between. CDR3 length equals 13 residues. CDR1 MGHRA and CDR2 YSYEKL come from the germline V gene. The CDR3 reads CASSLGTSTEAFF. The CDR3 DNA reads TGCGCCAGCAGCCTAGGGACGAGCACTGAAGCTTTCTTT.

V gene TRBV30 combines with J gene TRBJ1-4; a possible D gene is TRBD1 (5 bases). The CDR3 is 16 amino acids. CDR1 is GTSNPN and CDR2 is SVGIG in the germline V gene (reference sequence). V was cut by 2 bases and J by 5 bases, with 18 bases left in between. This CDR3 is CAWSTGVWGPNEKLFF. The DNA of the CDR3 is TGTGCCTGGAGTACCGGGGTTTGGGGCCCCAATGAAAAACTGTTTTTT. Full variable domain (outside the CDR3, taken from reference TRBV30 and TRBJ1-4): SQTIHQWPATLVQPVGSPLSLECTVEGTSNPNLYWYRQAAGRGLQLLFYSVGIGQISSEVPQNLSASRPQDRQFILSSKKLLLSDSGFYLCAWSTGVWGPNEKLFFGSGTQLSVL.

V is TRBV6-5 and J is TRBJ1-2, with TRBD1 matching over 7 bases. This CDR3 has 15 residues. Trimming took 5 bases from V and 7 from J; bases not matched to a gene: 13. Germline assignment: CDR1 MNHEY and CDR2 SVGAGI. The CDR3 loop reads CASSPPLRGRVGYTF. CDR3 in DNA: TGTGCCAGCAGTCCACCCTTGAGGGGGCGGGTTGGCTACACCTTC.

The chain joins TRBV5-4 to TRBJ2-3, with TRBD2 identical over 9 bases. V was clipped by 7 bases and J by 0 bases; unmatched bases: 6. Germline V gene lookup returns CDR1 SGHNT and CDR2 YYREEE (reference sequence). The CDR3 sequence is 15 residues long. CDR3 residues: CASSKTSGSTDTQYF. The CDR3 bases are TGTGCCAGCTCAAAGACTAGCGGTAGCACAGATACGCAGTATTTT.

As DNA, the CDR3 is TGTGCCAGCAGTTATGGGAGGAGCTATGGCTACACCTTC. Its protein is CASSYGRSYGYTF. V gene TRBV6-1 combines with J gene TRBJ1-2; D not resolved. The CDR3 consists of 13 residues. V gave up 5 bases and J gave up 4 bases, with 11 bases separating them. Per the germline V gene, CDR1 is MNHNS and CDR2 is SASEGT.

CDR3 DNA: TGCGCCAGCAGCGTTGGATCGGGGCCCACAGATACGCAGTATTTT. It is translated as CASSVGSGPTDTQYF. The chain joins TRBV5-1 to TRBJ2-3; D assignment may be TRBD1 or TRBD2 (5 bases each). Trimming left V 4 bases short and J 2 bases short, with 14 bases between. Germline values: CDR1 SGHRS, CDR2 YFSETQ. The CDR3 covers 15 residues.

The chain links TRBV6-1 to TRBJ1-1; D might be TRBD1 (5 bases). The germline CDR1 and CDR2 sequences are MNHNS and SASEGT. V was shortened by 7 bases and J by 0 bases, with 9 bases between the two germline ends. The CDR3 has 13 amino acids. The CDR3, as DNA: TGTGCCAGCACGAGGGGTTTGAACACTGAAGCTTTCTTT. Its translation: CASTRGLNTEAFF.

The rearrangement joins TRBV7-8 to TRBJ2-2, with D possibly being TRBD1 or TRBD2 (5 bases each). V was cut by 4 bases and J by 3 bases, with 18 bases left in between. Germline-derived CDR1 and CDR2 are SGHVS and FQNEAQ. The length of the CDR3 is 17 residues. This CDR3 is CASSSAEGRIDTGELFF. The DNA for the CDR3 is TGTGCCAGCAGCTCCGCCGAGGGACGGATAGACACCGGGGAGCTGTTTTTT.

The rearrangement joins TRBV5-5 to TRBJ2-7; 12 bases map to TRBD2. V dropped 0 bases and J dropped 2; count of bases not matched to a gene: 0. CDR3 length: 15 residues. In germline, CDR1 is SGHKS, CDR2 YYEKEE (reference sequence). CDR3 in amino acids: CASSLASGRAYEQYF. DNA of the CDR3: TGTGCCAGCAGCTTGGCTAGCGGGAGGGCCTACGAGCAGTACTTC. Looking up the rest from reference TRBV5-5 and TRBJ2-7 gives the full variable domain: DAGVTQSPTHLIKTRGQQVTLRCSPISGHKSVSWYQQVLGQGPQFIFQYYEKEERGRGNFPDRFSARQFPNYSSELNVNALLLGDSALYLCASSLASGRAYEQYFGPGTRLTVT.

The J gene is TRBJ2-2, the V gene TRBV4-1; 8 bases line up with TRBD1. Germline V gives CDR1 MGHRA, CDR2 YSYEKL. V was pared by 2 bases and J by 0 bases, with 8 bases of the junction left unmatched. This CDR3 is built from 18 residues. CDR3 residues: CASSQPDRGPPNTGELFF. DNA for the CDR3: TGCGCCAGCAGCCAACCCGACAGGGGCCCCCCGAACACCGGGGAGCTGTTTTTT.

V is TRBV9 and J is TRBJ2-3; D call uncertain. V lost 3 bases and J 0 bases, leaving 8 bases between the germline ends. Germline V gene lookup returns CDR1 SGDLS and CDR2 YYNGEE. The CDR3 spans 14 residues. The CDR3, as DNA: TGTGCCAGCAGCGACGGCGACAGCACAGATACGCAGTATTTT. It yields the protein CASSDGDSTDTQYF.

The count of this clone is one. The rearrangement joins TRBV6-2 or TRBV6-3 to TRBJ1-1; 9 bases are shared with TRBD1. The ends lost 3 bases at V and 0 bases at J; junction bases unmatched: 8. Germline CDR1 is MNHEY and CDR2 is SVGEGT. This CDR3 has 17 amino acids. The DNA for the CDR3 is TGTGCCAGCAGTTATTGGACAGGGGAAGATATGAACACTGAAGCTTTCTTT. Amino acid sequence: CASSYWTGEDMNTEAFF.

The chain is built from TRBV29-1 and TRBJ2-7, with unresolved D. V was clipped by 7 bases and J by 2 bases, with 15 bases between them. Germline CDR1 is SQVTM and CDR2 is ANQGSEA. The CDR3 extends over 13 amino acids. The DNA of the CDR3 is TGCAGCGCTTTTTCGACTGATCCCTACGAGCAGTACTTC. Protein product: CSAFSTDPYEQYF.

The rearrangement joins TRBV7-2 to TRBJ1-2; no definite D call. The CDR3 covers 13 residues. Germline CDR1 is SGHTA and CDR2 is FQGNSA. The germline V and J ends were trimmed by 1 base and 6 bases, with 9 bases remaining between them. Here the CDR3 reads CASSLERTDGYTF. The CDR3 DNA is TGTGCCAGCAGCTTAGAGAGGACGGATGGCTACACCTTC. Full variable domain (rest looked up from reference TRBV7-2 and TRBJ1-2): GAGVSQSPSNKVTEKGKDVELRCDPISGHTALYWYRQSLGQGLEFLIYFQGNSAPDKSGLPSDRFSAERTGGSVSTLTIQRTQQEDSAVYLCASSLERTDGYTFGSGTRLTVV.

The rearrangement links TRBV9 to TRBJ1-5; weak D call: TRBD1 (5 bases). From germline, CDR1 is SGDLS and CDR2 YYNGEE. Trimming removed 5 bases at V and 1 base at J, with 10 bases between. This CDR3 contains 14 residues. This CDR3 is CASSLRGSNQPQHF. The CDR3 nucleotides read TGTGCCAGCAGTTTAAGGGGAAGCAATCAGCCCCAGCATTTT.

The chain couples TRBV6-5 to TRBJ2-7; TRBD1 is a possible D gene (5 bases). Deletions cut 1 base from V and 2 bases from J, with 12 bases between. Germline V gene data show CDR1 as MNHEY and CDR2 as SVGAGI. The CDR3 totals 15 residues. The CDR3 DNA follows: TGTGCCAGCAGTTACTATTCAGGGATTACCTACGAGCAGTACTTC. It is translated as CASSYYSGITYEQYF.

This clone showed up just once. Other nucleotide sequences in the sample specify the same CDR3. This chain links TRBV12-3 or TRBV12-4 with TRBJ2-1; D uncertain. V lost 1 base, J lost 3 bases, and 4 bases lay in between. CDR3 length equals 13 residues. The CDR3, as DNA: TGTGCCAGCAGTTTAGGAAACTACAATGAGCAGTTCTTC. Translation: CASSLGNYNEQFF.

The table lists this clone with a count of one. V is TRBV5-4 and J is TRBJ1-2; 8 bases are shared with TRBD1. Germline trimming cut 0 bases from V and 4 bases from J; bases unmatched to any gene: 5. The CDR3 is made up of 15 amino acids. Germline loops: CDR1 SGHNT, CDR2 YYREEE (reference sequence). The DNA of the CDR3 is TGTGCCAGCAGCTTGGTCGGGCAGGGGGCCTATGGCTACACCTTC. Encoded protein: CASSLVGQGAYGYTF.

This rearrangement joins TRBV28 to TRBJ1-6, with D uncertain. The length of the CDR3 is 12 residues. CDR1 MDHEN and CDR2 SYDVKM come from the germline V gene. Trimming cost V 2 bases and J 7 bases, with 3 bases left between them. DNA of the CDR3: TGTGCCAGCAGTTTACAGAATTCACCCCTCCACTTT. It yields the protein CASSLQNSPLHF.

The gene calls are TRBV6-2 or TRBV6-3 and TRBJ2-1; D not certain. The CDR3 totals 13 residues. V lost 5 bases and J lost 7, with 12 bases in between. The germline V gene encodes CDR1 MNHEY and CDR2 SVGEGT. CDR3 region: CASSQTSRNEQFF. The CDR3 bases are TGTGCCAGCAGTCAGACTTCTAGGAATGAGCAGTTCTTC.